The 8 T cell receptor beta chains reported below all come from one sample, sequenced in a study of T-cell reconstitution after alpha-beta-depleted transplantation in children. Library preparation (for TCRbeta) was performed with unique molecular identifiers. One entry per CDR3 protein, called by TCRdb with MiXCR from the PCR reads. The profile shows a few hundred thousand distinct CDR3 sequences, 10% to 13% of them singletons. This specimen was PBMCs from the stem cell graft donor, taken from the stem cell graft. Receptor source: a human donor who donated a stem cell graft to a child with acute lymphoblastic leukemia.

This clonotype came up many times. An end of the junction differs from the germline gene, which may be a read error. The CDR3 spells CAISTIPGFF. CDR3 bases: TGTGCCATCAGTACTATCCCGGGCTTCTTC. The rearrangement uses TRBV10-3 and TRBJ2-7; D remains unclear. This CDR3 comprises 10 residues. CDR1 is ENHRY, CDR2 SYGVKD, per germline.

This clonotype was observed a few times. The chain employs TRBV10-3 and TRBJ2-1; 7 nucleotides align to TRBD1. CDR1 is ENHRY and CDR2 is SYGVKD in the germline V gene. Trimming took 6 bases from V and 6 from J; bases not matched to a gene: 8. CDR3 length equals 14 residues. The CDR3 nucleotides read TGTGCCATCAGGGGGGACAGCGGAAGCAATGAGCAGTTCTTC. It is translated as CAIRGDSGSNEQFF.

V usage is TRBV4-3 and J usage is TRBJ1-5; D is unresolved. The CDR3 is made up of 14 amino acids. Between the trimmed V and J ends, which lost 1 base and 0 bases, there was a span of 4 bases. The germline V gene has CDR1 LGHNA and CDR2 YSLEER. The CDR3 sequence is CASSQVYSNQPQHF. The CDR3 bases are TGCGCCAGCAGCCAAGTATATAGCAATCAGCCCCAGCATTTT.

This clonotype was picked up a small number of times. The CDR3 coding sequence is TGTGCCAGCACAGGGGCAGCTCAAGAGACCCAGTACTTC. Its translation: CASTGAAQETQYF. The chain uses TRBV7-9 and TRBJ2-5; weak D call: TRBD1 (6 bases). The germline gives CDR1 SEHNR, CDR2 FQNEAQ (reference sequence). With 7 bases removed from V and 2 bases from J, the gap between germline ends came to 11 bases. This CDR3 is 13 amino acids long.

J is TRBJ2-1 and V is TRBV4-2; 10 positions agree with TRBD2. Looked up from germline, CDR1 is LGHNA and CDR2 is YNFKEQ. CDR3 length: 17 residues. V shed 0 bases and J 4 bases; nucleotides not matched to a gene: 6. CDR3: CASSQDPGTSAYNEQFF. Here the CDR3 DNA reads TGTGCCAGCAGCCAAGACCCCGGGACTAGCGCTTACAATGAGCAGTTCTTC.

This clonotype was seen a handful of times. The genes are TRBV20-1 and TRBJ2-7; 10 bases are shared with TRBD1. The length of the CDR3 is 16 residues. V lost 3 bases and J lost 4; bases outside the gene matches: 12. Germline V gene sequence: CDR1 DFQATT, CDR2 SNEGSKA (reference sequence). The CDR3 DNA reads TGCAGTGCTAGGGGGGGGACAGGGGCGACCGGGTACGAGCAGTACTTC. This codes for CSARGGTGATGYEQYF.

The chain employs TRBV24-1 and TRBJ2-1, with 8 bases lining up with TRBD2. V lost 4 bases, J lost 2 bases, and 3 bases stayed unmatched. Germline V gene sequence: CDR1 KGHDR, CDR2 SFDVKD. This CDR3 region has 15 residues. The CDR3, as DNA: TGTGCCACCAGTGAGGGTAGCGGGGCCTACAATGAGCAGTTCTTC. Its translation: CATSEGSGAYNEQFF.

V usage is TRBV9 and J usage is TRBJ1-3, with D maybe TRBD1 (6 bases). V was pared by 4 bases and J by 4 bases, with 15 bases between. This CDR3 is built from 15 residues. CDR1 SGDLS and CDR2 YYNGEE come from the germline V gene. Here the CDR3 reads CASSLDHRVGNTIYF. The DNA of the CDR3 is TGTGCCAGCAGCCTGGACCACAGGGTCGGAAACACCATATATTTT.